This is a list of T cell receptor beta chains from one sample in a study of graft-versus-host responses after intestinal transplantation. Repertoires were generated with immunoSEQ multiplex PCR, while TCRdb's copy carries only in-frame clones and drops some. The sample records 43,000 or so clones, about 95% being singletons. The sequences come from PBMCs, collected 330 to 350 days after intestinal transplant. The receptor set was obtained from a human patient who received an intestinal transplant, so some T cells may come from the graft donor. CDR3s include the opening cysteine and the closing phenylalanine or tryptophan. The order of the fields is J gene, V gene, clone size, D gene, CDR3 DNA, CDR3 protein. The D gene is left open where the match is weak. Clone size is given for some rows only: seen once, a few or many times, or a class if the clone is expanded.

TRBJ1-1,TRBV12-5,NA,NA,TGTGCTAGTGGTTTGGCGACTCAGGGGAACACTGAAGCTTTCTTT,CASGLATQGNTEAFF
TRBJ1-1,TRBV30,NA,NA,TGTGCCTGGAGGGGGGGTGGTGACACTGAAGCTTTCTTT,CAWRGGGDTEAFF
TRBJ2-3,TRBV28,once,NA,TGTGCCAGCAGTTTGGGCTCCACAGATACGCAGTATTTT,CASSLGSTDTQYF
TRBJ2-7,TRBV2,NA,TRBD2,TGTGCCAGCAGTAGTTCTAGCGGGGGGGAATCCTACGAGCAGTACTTC,CASSSSSGGESYEQYF
TRBJ2-7,TRBV6-5,once,NA,TGTGCCAGCAGTGATTCGGACAGCCACTACGAGCAGTACTTC,CASSDSDSHYEQYF
TRBJ2-2,TRBV6-1,NA,NA,TGTGCCAGCAGTCGTCGACTAGGAAACACCGGGGAGCTGTTTTTT,CASSRRLGNTGELFF
TRBJ1-2,TRBV21-1,NA,NA,TGTGCCAGCAGTTGCTTGCATGGCTACACCTTC,CASSCLHGYTF
TRBJ1-5,TRBV19,NA,NA,TGTGCCAGTAGTACAGGGAGCCAGCCCCAGCATTTT,CASSTGSQPQHF
TRBJ2-7,TRBV6-1,NA,NA,TGTGCCAGCAGTACCCAAAGGGACGCAAGCTACGAGCAGTACTTC,CASSTQRDASYEQYF
TRBJ2-5,TRBV10-1,NA,NA,TGCGCCAGCAGTGACCAGACTGGACAAGAGACCCAGTACTTC,CASSDQTGQETQYF
TRBJ2-5,TRBV2,once,TRBD2,TGTGCCAGCAGTCCCGGGACTAGCGGGAGTCGGCAAGAGACCCAGTACTTC,CASSPGTSGSRQETQYF
TRBJ2-1,TRBV7-2,NA,NA,TGTGCCAGCAGCTTAAATTCCTACAATGAGCAGTTCTTC,CASSLNSYNEQFF
TRBJ2-3,TRBV19,NA,TRBD2,TGTGCCAGTAGTTCACTAGCGGCGACCACAGATACGCAGTATTTT,CASSSLAATTDTQYF
TRBJ2-2,TRBV5-1,NA,TRBD1,TGCGCCAGCAGCGACAGGGTGGCCGGGGAGCTGTTTTTT,CASSDRVAGELFF
TRBJ2-5,TRBV5-6,NA,TRBD1,TGTGCCAGCAGTCTGCCGGGACAGGGGATTGGGGAGACCCAGTACTTC,CASSLPGQGIGETQYF
TRBJ1-2,TRBV5-1,once,TRBD1,TGCGCCAGCAAACAACCGGGACAGGACTCTATCCGAGACTTC,CASKQPGQDSIRDF
TRBJ2-7,TRBV10-3,NA,TRBD1,TGTGCCATCAGCCTTACCCAGGGGGTAAATACCTACGAGCAGTACTTC,CAISLTQGVNTYEQYF
TRBJ2-1,TRBV29-1,NA,TRBD2,TGCAGCGTTCGGACTAGCGGGGTCTACAATGAGCAGTTCTTC,CSVRTSGVYNEQFF
TRBJ2-2,TRBV11-2,NA,NA,TGTGCCAGCAGTTCCTGGGTTCAGGGAGACACCGGGGAGCTGTTTTTT,CASSSWVQGDTGELFF
TRBJ2-2,TRBV5-6,NA,TRBD2,TGTGCCAGCAGCTCACGACTAGCGGGGGGGAACACCGGGGAGCTGTTTTTT,CASSSRLAGGNTGELFF
TRBJ2-7,TRBV5-1,NA,NA,TGCGCCAGCAGCCCGGAGGGGGCAAGCGACGAGCAGTACTTC,CASSPEGASDEQYF
TRBJ2-3,TRBV5-1,NA,NA,TGCGCCAGCAGCTTGGACGGGGTCACAGATACGCAGTATTTT,CASSLDGVTDTQYF